This entry is about one T cell receptor beta chain. Method: immunoSEQ multiplex PCR; TCRdb's copy keeps in-frame clones and lacks some. The profile shows a few hundred thousand clones, 88% of them singletons. The V end was cut by 0 bases, the J end by 6 bases, with 12 bases between. The CDR3 contains 15 residues. The germline CDR1 and CDR2 sequences are SGHRS and YFSETQ. This sample was taken from a study of blood T cell repertoires in COVID-19. Those who participated ranged in age from roughly 18 to 90 years and resided in about 24 US areas. The receptor was derived from a woman in her fifties or sixties in a cohort exposed to, infected with or recovered from COVID-19 (not recorded which). The sample comprised PBMCs or T cells enriched from blood (not recorded which). This chain joins TRBV5-1 and TRBJ2-2, with D maybe TRBD1 (5 bases). The CDR3 bases are TGCGCCAGCAGCTTGGTTTATCAGGGTGCCGGGGAGCTGTTTTTT. Protein: CASSLVYQGAGELFF.